This is a list of T cell receptor beta chains from one sample in a study of T cells in Graves' hyperthyroidism and ophthalmopathy. TCRdb called the multiplex PCR reads again in MiXCR, with one record for every CDR3 protein. This table has approximately 480,000 distinct CDR3 sequences, roughly 20% appearing once. Sequenced sample: blood. Every receptor here comes from a man aged 18-30 years with Graves' hyperthyroidism. Each CDR3 is given with its conserved first and last residue. A D gene is named only where the DNA matches it firmly. Size is stated for part of the rows, as once, few or many counts, or as a class when the clone is expanded.

D gene	clone size	J gene	V gene	CDR3 protein	CDR3 DNA
TRBD1	.	TRBJ2-7	TRBV2	CASTGTGVEQYF	TGTGCCAGCACTGGGACAGGGGTCGAGCAGTACTTC
TRBD2	.	TRBJ2-5	TRBV9	CASSPGLAGVTQYF	TGTGCCAGCAGCCCCGGACTAGCGGGAGTGACCCAGTACTTC
.	many	TRBJ1-1	TRBV6-5	CASSWGGTEAFF	TGTGCCAGCAGCTGGGGGGGGACTGAAGCTTTCTTT
TRBD2	few	TRBJ2-7	TRBV7-2	CASMISGGYEQYF	TGTGCCAGCATGATTAGCGGGGGCTACGAGCAGTACTTC
TRBD1	many	TRBJ2-5	TRBV11-2	CASSLIGTGGAETQYF	TGTGCCAGCAGCTTAATTGGGACAGGGGGCGCTGAGACCCAGTACTTC
.	.	TRBJ1-1	TRBV5-1	CASSWGGVLGTEAFF	TGCGCCAGCAGCTGGGGGGGGGTTTTGGGCACTGAAGCTTTCTTT
.	many	TRBJ2-7	TRBV6-1	CASSEAGRLYEQYF	TGTGCCAGCAGTGAAGCTGGCAGACTCTACGAGCAGTACTTC
.	many	TRBJ1-1	TRBV4-1	CASINLGRRNTEAFF	TGCGCCAGCATCAACCTCGGTAGGAGAAACACTGAAGCTTTCTTT
.	once	TRBJ1-6	TRBV3-1	CASSQPGENSPLHF	TGTGCCAGCAGCCAGCCGGGGGAGAATTCACCCCTCCACTTT
.	many	TRBJ1-1	TRBV6-1	CASSPQGSLEAFF	TGTGCCAGCAGCCCACAGGGAAGTCTTGAAGCTTTCTTT
.	few	TRBJ2-2	TRBV6-5	CASSYVWGQTNTGELFF	TGTGCCAGCAGTTACGTGTGGGGACAAACGAACACCGGGGAGCTGTTTTTT
.	.	TRBJ1-2	TRBV12-3/TRBV12-4	CATRMIGLAYGYTF	TGTGCCACCCGTATGATAGGGCTCGCCTATGGCTACACCTTC
.	few	TRBJ1-5	TRBV6-1	CASRENSNQPQHF	TGTGCCAGCAGGGAAAATAGCAATCAGCCCCAGCATTTT
TRBD1	many	TRBJ1-2	TRBV6-1	CASLARTGGGEGYTF	TGTGCCAGCTTGGCCCGAACAGGGGGCGGAGAAGGCTACACCTTC
.	.	TRBJ2-7	TRBV28	CASSAQTGGYEQCF	TGTGCCAGCAGTGCGCAGACAGGCGGCTACGAGCAGTGCTTC
.	few	TRBJ1-3	TRBV13	CASSLDGSSSGNTIYF	TGTGCCAGCAGCTTGGACGGGAGTTCCTCTGGAAACACCATATATTTT
.	.	TRBJ1-2	TRBV6-2/TRBV6-3	CASSYEFKGTGGYTF	TGTGCCAGCAGTTACGAGTTCAAGGGAACCGGTGGCTACACCTTC
.	many	TRBJ1-5	TRBV6-1	CASSEGVRQPQHF	TGTGCCAGCAGTGAAGGGGTCCGCCAGCCCCAGCATTTT
.	.	TRBJ1-5	TRBV2	CASSGQIGQPQHF	TGTGCCAGCAGTGGGCAGATCGGTCAGCCCCAGCATTTT
.	many	TRBJ1-5	TRBV28	CASSSPGEGKGQPQHF	TGTGCCAGCAGCTCGCCAGGGGAAGGGAAGGGACAGCCCCAGCATTTT
.	many	TRBJ1-2	TRBV12-3/TRBV12-4	CASLHQGKGTYGYTF	TGTGCCAGCCTGCACCAGGGGAAAGGGACCTATGGCTACACCTTC
.	few	TRBJ2-7	TRBV29-1	CSVEDTTPTGTYEQYF	TGCAGCGTTGAAGATACCACCCCCACCGGGACCTACGAGCAGTACTTC
TRBD2	.	TRBJ2-2	TRBV11-2	CASSLMASGRRTGELFF	TGTGCCAGCAGCTTAATGGCTAGCGGGAGACGCACCGGGGAGCTGTTTTTT
.	.	TRBJ1-1	TRBV11-1	CASSPRQDRNTEAFF	TGTGCCAGCAGCCCGAGACAGGATAGGAACACTGAAGCTTTCTTT
.	many	TRBJ2-5	TRBV6-5	CASSYIDHTETQYF	TGTGCCAGCAGTTACATCGACCACACGGAGACCCAGTACTTC
.	many	TRBJ1-2	TRBV28	CASTPRNYGYTF	TGTGCCAGCACCCCCCGGAACTATGGCTACACCTTC
TRBD2	many	TRBJ2-7	TRBV3-1	CASSQRGGDKQYF	TGTGCCAGCAGCCAGCGGGGGGGCGACAAGCAGTACTTC
.	many	TRBJ2-7	TRBV27	CASSLVPTSAEQYF	TGTGCCAGCAGTTTAGTCCCCACTTCAGCGGAGCAGTACTTC